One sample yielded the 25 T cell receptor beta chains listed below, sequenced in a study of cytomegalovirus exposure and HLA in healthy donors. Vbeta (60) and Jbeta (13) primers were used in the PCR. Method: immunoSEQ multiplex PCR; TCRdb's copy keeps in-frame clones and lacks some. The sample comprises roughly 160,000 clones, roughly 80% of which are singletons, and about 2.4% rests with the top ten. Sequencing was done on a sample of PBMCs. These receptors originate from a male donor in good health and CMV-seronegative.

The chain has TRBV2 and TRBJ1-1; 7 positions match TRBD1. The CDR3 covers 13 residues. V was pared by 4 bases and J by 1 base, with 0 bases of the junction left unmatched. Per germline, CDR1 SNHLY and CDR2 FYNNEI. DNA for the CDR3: TGTGCCAGCAGTGGACAGGGGAACACTGAAGCTTTCTTT. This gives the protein CASSGQGNTEAFF.

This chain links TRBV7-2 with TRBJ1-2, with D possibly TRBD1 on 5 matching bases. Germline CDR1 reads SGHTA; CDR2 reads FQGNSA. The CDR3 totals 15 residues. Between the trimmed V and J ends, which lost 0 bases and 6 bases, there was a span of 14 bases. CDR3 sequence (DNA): TGTGCCAGCAGCTTAGCGCATCCAGGGAGGCATGGCTACACCTTC. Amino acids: CASSLAHPGRHGYTF.

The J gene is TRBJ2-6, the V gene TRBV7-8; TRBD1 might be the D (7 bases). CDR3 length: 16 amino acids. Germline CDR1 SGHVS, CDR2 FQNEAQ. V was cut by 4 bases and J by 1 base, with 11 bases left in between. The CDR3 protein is CASSSGGGSGANVLTF. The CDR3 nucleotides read TGTGCCAGCAGCTCAGGGGGAGGTTCTGGGGCCAACGTCCTGACTTTC. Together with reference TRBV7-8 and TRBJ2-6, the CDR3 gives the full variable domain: GAGVSQSPRYKVAKRGQDVALRCDPISGHVSLFWYQQALGQGPEFLTYFQNEAQLDKSGLPSDRFFAERPEGSVSTLKIQRTQQEDSAVYLCASSSGGGSGANVLTFGAGSRLTVL.

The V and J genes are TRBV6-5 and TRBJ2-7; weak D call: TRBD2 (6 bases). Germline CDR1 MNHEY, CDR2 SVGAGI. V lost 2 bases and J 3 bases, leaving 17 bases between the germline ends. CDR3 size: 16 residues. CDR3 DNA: TGTGCCAGCAGTTACGGCCAGGGAGGCCGAATCTACGAGCAGTACTTC. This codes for CASSYGQGGRIYEQYF.

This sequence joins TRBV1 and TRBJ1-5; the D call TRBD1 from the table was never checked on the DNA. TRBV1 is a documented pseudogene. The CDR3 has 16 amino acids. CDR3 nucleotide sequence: TGCACCAGCAGCCAAGATACGACAGGGCACCGGGCGCCCCAGCATTTT. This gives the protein CTSSQDTTGHRAPQHF.

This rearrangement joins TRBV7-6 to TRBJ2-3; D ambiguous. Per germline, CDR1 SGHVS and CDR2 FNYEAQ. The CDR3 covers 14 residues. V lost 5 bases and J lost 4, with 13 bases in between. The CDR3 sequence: CASSPFPLADTQYF. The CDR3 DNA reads TGTGCCAGCAGCCCCTTTCCTCTAGCAGATACGCAGTATTTT.

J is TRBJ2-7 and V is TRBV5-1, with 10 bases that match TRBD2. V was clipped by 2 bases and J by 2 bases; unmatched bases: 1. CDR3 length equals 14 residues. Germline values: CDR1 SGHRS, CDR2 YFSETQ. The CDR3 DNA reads TGCGCCAGCAGCTTAGCGGGAGGGACCTACGAGCAGTACTTC. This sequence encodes CASSLAGGTYEQYF.

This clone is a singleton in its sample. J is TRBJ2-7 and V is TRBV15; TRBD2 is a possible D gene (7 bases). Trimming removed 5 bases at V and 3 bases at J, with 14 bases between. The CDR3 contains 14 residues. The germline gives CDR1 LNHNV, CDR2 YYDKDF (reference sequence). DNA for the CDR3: TGTGCCACCAGCCTTGGGGGGGCGGGCTACGAGCAGTACTTC. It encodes CATSLGGAGYEQYF.

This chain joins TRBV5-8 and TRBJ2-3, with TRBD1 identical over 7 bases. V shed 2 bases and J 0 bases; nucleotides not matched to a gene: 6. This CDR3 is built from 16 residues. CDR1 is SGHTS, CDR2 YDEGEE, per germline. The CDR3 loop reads CASSFGLQGSTDTQYF. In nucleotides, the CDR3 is TGTGCCAGCAGCTTTGGCCTACAGGGGAGCACAGATACGCAGTATTTT.

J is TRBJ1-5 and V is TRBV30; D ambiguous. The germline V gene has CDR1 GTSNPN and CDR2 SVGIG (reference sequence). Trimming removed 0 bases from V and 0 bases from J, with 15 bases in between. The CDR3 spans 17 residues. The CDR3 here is CAWSVAAATFSNQPQHF. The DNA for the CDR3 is TGTGCCTGGAGTGTGGCGGCCGCTACATTTAGCAATCAGCCCCAGCATTTT.

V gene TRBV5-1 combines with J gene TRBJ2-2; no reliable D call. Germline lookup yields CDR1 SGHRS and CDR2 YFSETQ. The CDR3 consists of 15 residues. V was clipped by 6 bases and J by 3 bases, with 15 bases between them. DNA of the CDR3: TGCGCCAGCACCGCCTCGATGGCCGACACCGGGGAGCTGTTTTTT. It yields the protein CASTASMADTGELFF. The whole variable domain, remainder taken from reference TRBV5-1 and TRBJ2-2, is KAGVTQTPRYLIKTRGQQVTLSCSPISGHRSVSWYQQTPGQGLQFLFEYFSETQRNKGNFPGRFSGRQFSNSRSEMNVSTLELGDSALYLCASTASMADTGELFFGEGSRLTVL.

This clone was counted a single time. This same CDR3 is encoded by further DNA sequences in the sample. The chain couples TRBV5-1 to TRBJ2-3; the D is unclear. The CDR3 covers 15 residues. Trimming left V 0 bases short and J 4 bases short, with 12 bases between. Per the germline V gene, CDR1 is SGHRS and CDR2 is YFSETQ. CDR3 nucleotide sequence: TGCGCCAGCAGCTTGGATGGCGGAGTAGCAGATACGCAGTATTTT. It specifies CASSLDGGVADTQYF.

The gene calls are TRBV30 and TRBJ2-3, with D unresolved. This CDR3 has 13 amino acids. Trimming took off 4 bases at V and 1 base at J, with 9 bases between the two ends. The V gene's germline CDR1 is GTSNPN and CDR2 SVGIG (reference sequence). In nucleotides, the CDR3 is TGTGCCTGGATCCCACGGGGCACAGATACGCAGTATTTT. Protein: CAWIPRGTDTQYF. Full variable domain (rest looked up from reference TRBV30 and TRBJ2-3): SQTIHQWPATLVQPVGSPLSLECTVEGTSNPNLYWYRQAAGRGLQLLFYSVGIGQISSEVPQNLSASRPQDRQFILSSKKLLLSDSGFYLCAWIPRGTDTQYFGPGTRLTVL.

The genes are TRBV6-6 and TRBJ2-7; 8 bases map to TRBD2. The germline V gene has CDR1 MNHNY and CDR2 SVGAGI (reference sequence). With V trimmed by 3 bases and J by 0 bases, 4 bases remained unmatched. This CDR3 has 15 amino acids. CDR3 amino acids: CASSYGTRHSYEQYF. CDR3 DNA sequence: TGTGCCAGCAGTTATGGGACTAGACACTCCTACGAGCAGTACTTC.

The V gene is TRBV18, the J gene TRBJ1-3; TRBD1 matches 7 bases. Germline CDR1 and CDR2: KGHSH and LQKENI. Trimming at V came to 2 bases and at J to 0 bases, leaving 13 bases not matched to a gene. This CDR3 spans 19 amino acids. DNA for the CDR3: TGTGCCAGCTCACCAACCAGGGATGACAGGGACCCCTCTGGAAACACCATATATTTT. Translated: CASSPTRDDRDPSGNTIYF.

The chain's CDR3 is CASSLSDRAATEAFF. The CDR3, as DNA: TGTGCCAGCAGCTTATCCGACAGGGCCGCAACTGAAGCTTTCTTT. This sequence joins TRBV7-2 and TRBJ1-1; 7 nucleotides match TRBD1. The CDR3 runs 15 residues. CDR1 and CDR2 (germline): SGHTA, FQGNSA. V gave up 2 bases and J gave up 5 bases; unmatched junction bases: 8.

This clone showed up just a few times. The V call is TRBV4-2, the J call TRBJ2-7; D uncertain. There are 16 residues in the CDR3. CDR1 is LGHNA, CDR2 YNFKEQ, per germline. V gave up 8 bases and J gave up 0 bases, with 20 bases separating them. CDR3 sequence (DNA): TGTGCCAGCGGGTCCCCGGCAGGTGGAAGCTCCTACGAGCAGTACTTC. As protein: CASGSPAGGSSYEQYF.

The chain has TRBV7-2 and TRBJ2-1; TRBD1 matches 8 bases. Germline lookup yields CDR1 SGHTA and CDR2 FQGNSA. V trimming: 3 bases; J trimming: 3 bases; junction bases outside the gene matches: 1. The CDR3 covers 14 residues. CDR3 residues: CASSFGQGYNEQFF. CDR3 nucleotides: TGTGCCAGCAGCTTTGGACAGGGCTACAATGAGCAGTTCTTC.

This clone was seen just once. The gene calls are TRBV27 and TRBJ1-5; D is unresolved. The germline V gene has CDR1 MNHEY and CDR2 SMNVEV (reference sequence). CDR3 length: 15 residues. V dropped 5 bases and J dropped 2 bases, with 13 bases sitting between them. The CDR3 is CASSPATGGNQPQHF. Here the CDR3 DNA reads TGTGCCAGCAGTCCCGCTACCGGGGGCAATCAGCCCCAGCATTTT.

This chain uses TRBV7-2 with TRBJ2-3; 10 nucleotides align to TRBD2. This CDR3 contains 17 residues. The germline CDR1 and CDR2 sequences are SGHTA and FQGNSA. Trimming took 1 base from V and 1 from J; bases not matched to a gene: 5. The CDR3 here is CASSLVGLAGGTDTQYF. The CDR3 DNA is TGTGCCAGCAGCTTAGTGGGGCTAGCGGGGGGCACAGATACGCAGTATTTT.

The CDR3: CASSYEAGVTYEQYF. In DNA, the CDR3 is TGTGCCAGCAGTTACGAAGCGGGGGTTACCTACGAGCAGTACTTC. The rearrangement joins TRBV6-5 to TRBJ2-7, with 8 bases lining up with TRBD2. J was trimmed by 2 bases and V by 2 bases; bases with no gene match: 5. The CDR3 is 15 residues long. The germline gives CDR1 MNHEY, CDR2 SVGAGI.

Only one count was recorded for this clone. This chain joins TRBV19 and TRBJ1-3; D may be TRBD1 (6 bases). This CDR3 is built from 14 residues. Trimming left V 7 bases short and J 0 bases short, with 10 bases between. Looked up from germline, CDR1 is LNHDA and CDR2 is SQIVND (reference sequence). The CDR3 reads CASNYRDSGNTIYF. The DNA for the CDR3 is TGTGCCAGTAACTACAGGGACTCTGGAAACACCATATATTTT.

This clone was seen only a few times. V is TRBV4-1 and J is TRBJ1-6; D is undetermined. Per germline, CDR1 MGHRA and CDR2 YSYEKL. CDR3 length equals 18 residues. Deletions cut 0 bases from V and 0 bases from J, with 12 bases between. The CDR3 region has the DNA TGCGCCAGCAGCCAAGATCACTCGACTAGCTCCTATAATTCACCCCTCCACTTT. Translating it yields CASSQDHSTSSYNSPLHF.

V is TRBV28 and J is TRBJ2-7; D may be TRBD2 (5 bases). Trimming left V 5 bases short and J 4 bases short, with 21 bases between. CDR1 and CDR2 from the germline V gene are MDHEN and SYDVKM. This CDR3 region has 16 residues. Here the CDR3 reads CASSRPRAQSHYEQYF. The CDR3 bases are TGTGCCAGCAGTAGACCGCGGGCCCAGAGCCATTACGAGCAGTACTTC.

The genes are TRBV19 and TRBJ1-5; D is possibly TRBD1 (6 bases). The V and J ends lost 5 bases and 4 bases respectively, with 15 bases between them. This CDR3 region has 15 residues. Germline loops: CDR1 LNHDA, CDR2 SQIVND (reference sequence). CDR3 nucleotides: TGTGCCAGTAGTCTCCGAGGGGGTGGGAATCAGCCCCAGCATTTT. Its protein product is CASSLRGGGNQPQHF.